Reported below is one T cell receptor beta chain. The data belong to a study of PD-L1 blockade in urothelial cancer. Unmatched junction bases numbered 5, after V lost 4 bases and J lost 4 bases. Germline loops: CDR1 SGHTS, CDR2 YDEGEE. This CDR3 is 14 amino acids long. This table comes from immunoSEQ multiplex PCR, and its TCRdb copy is limited to in-frame clones, with some not included. Altogether tens of thousands of clones are present, about 85% being singletons, with the ten largest covering 5% to 7%. The receptor was isolated from a woman in her sixties or seventies with urothelial cancer. The sample here was PBMCs, taken around atezolizumab (anti-PD-L1) treatment. The chain joins TRBV5-8 to TRBJ1-5; 7 bases match TRBD1. Here the CDR3 reads CASSRPGGNQPQHF. The CDR3 coding sequence is TGTGCCAGCAGCCGCCCAGGGGGGAATCAGCCCCAGCATTTT.